The 14 T cell receptor beta chains presented below share a single source sample, sequenced in a study of shared clonotypes between healthy human individuals. Repertoires were generated with immunoSEQ multiplex PCR, while TCRdb's copy carries only in-frame clones and drops some. The sample has some 1.4 million clones; around 97% are singletons. What was sequenced was naive CD4+ T cells sorted from blood. The subset was: CD45RA+ positively selected. Receptors originate from a man younger than 40 in good health.

Note on this clone: Other DNA sequences in this specimen translate into the identical CDR3. The chain combines TRBV9 with TRBJ2-1, with 9 positions matching TRBD2. CDR1 is SGDLS, CDR2 YYNGEE, per germline. The length of the CDR3 is 15 residues. The J segment lost 3 bases and the V segment lost 2 bases, leaving 3 bases of the junction unmatched. CDR3: CASSVGTSSYNEQFF. DNA of the CDR3: TGTGCCAGCAGCGTCGGGACTAGCAGCTACAATGAGCAGTTCTTC.

The chain employs TRBV5-4 and TRBJ2-7; possibly TRBD1 or TRBD2 for D (5 bases each). V shed 4 bases and J shed 0 bases, with 5 bases lying between them. The germline CDR1 and CDR2 sequences are SGHNT and YYREEE (reference sequence). This CDR3 contains 12 residues. DNA of the CDR3: TGTGCCAGCAGCGGGGGCTCCTACGAGCAGTACTTC. Protein sequence: CASSGGSYEQYF.

V is TRBV10-3 and J is TRBJ2-7; 7 bases line up with TRBD2. CDR1 is ENHRY and CDR2 is SYGVKD in the germline V gene. This CDR3 contains 15 residues. Trimming removed 3 bases from V and 4 bases from J; junction bases left unmatched: 9. CDR3 in amino acids: CAISDDPAGRYEQYF. The CDR3 DNA sequence: TGTGCCATCAGTGATGACCCAGCGGGACGATACGAGCAGTACTTC.

CDR3 sequence (DNA): TGTGCCAGCAGTCCCGGTGTAGCGGGAGTGTCCTACAATGAGCAGTTCTTC. This encodes CASSPGVAGVSYNEQFF. This rearrangement joins TRBV28 to TRBJ2-1, with 9 nucleotides matching TRBD2. The junction had 9 bases not matched to a gene; V was cut back by 5 bases and J by 1 base. Germline CDR1 is MDHEN and CDR2 is SYDVKM. This CDR3 spans 17 amino acids.

As to this clone: Other nucleotide sequences from this sample produce the same CDR3. CDR3 coding DNA: TGTGCCAGCTCACCCCCAGGGACAGGGTACAATGAGCAGTTCTTC. This translates into CASSPPGTGYNEQFF. This rearrangement joins TRBV18 to TRBJ2-1, with TRBD1 matching 9 bases. CDR1 and CDR2 from the germline V gene are KGHSH and LQKENI. J gave up 4 bases and V 3 bases, and 4 bases lay outside the gene matches. The CDR3 spans 15 residues.

The chain is built from TRBV5-1 and TRBJ2-5; D is possibly TRBD1 (7 bases). The V gene's germline CDR1 is SGHRS and CDR2 YFSETQ. The CDR3 spans 14 residues. Between the trimmed V and J ends, which lost 3 bases and 5 bases, there was a span of 14 bases. The DNA for the CDR3 is TGCGCCAGCAGCTCGACAGGGCGGGGTGAGACCCAGTACTTC. Protein product: CASSSTGRGETQYF. Using reference TRBV5-1 and TRBJ2-5 for the parts outside the CDR3, the full variable domain is KAGVTQTPRYLIKTRGQQVTLSCSPISGHRSVSWYQQTPGQGLQFLFEYFSETQRNKGNFPGRFSGRQFSNSRSEMNVSTLELGDSALYLCASSSTGRGETQYFGPGTRLLVL.

The V and J genes are TRBV5-1 and TRBJ2-2, with 7 bases fitting TRBD1. There are 15 residues in the CDR3. V was pared by 6 bases and J by 3 bases, with 8 bases of the junction left unmatched. Germline CDR1 SGHRS, CDR2 YFSETQ. The CDR3 DNA reads TGCGCCAGCATTATGAGTACAGGGGACACCGGGGAGCTGTTTTTT. Translation gives CASIMSTGDTGELFF.

This rearrangement joins TRBV23-1 to TRBJ2-7; 8 bases fit TRBD2. TRBV23-1 is recorded as an ORF, its role being uncertain. Trimming took 6 bases from V and 5 from J; bases not matched to a gene: 12. The CDR3 loop spans 15 amino acids. CDR3 residues: CASSTRSGRVHEQYF. CDR3 sequence (DNA): TGCGCCAGCAGCACAAGAAGCGGGAGAGTCCACGAGCAGTACTTC.

This chain uses TRBV19 with TRBJ2-1; a weak D match, TRBD1 (6 bases). Germline V gene data show CDR1 as LNHDA and CDR2 as SQIVND (reference sequence). V gave up 3 bases and J gave up 2 bases, with 23 bases separating them. CDR3 length: 19 residues. The chain's CDR3 is CASSILFRTRDTTYNEQFF. The CDR3 region has the DNA TGTGCCAGTAGTATTTTGTTTCGGACCCGGGACACCACCTACAATGAGCAGTTCTTC.

The rearrangement links TRBV28 to TRBJ2-7; D gene unclear. CDR1 is MDHEN and CDR2 is SYDVKM in the germline V gene. Trimming removed 6 bases from V and 2 bases from J, with 14 bases in between. CDR3 length equals 14 residues. This CDR3 reads CASRRTVITYEQYF. CDR3 bases: TGTGCCAGCAGAAGGACGGTCATTACCTACGAGCAGTACTTC.

This sequence joins TRBV6-5 and TRBJ2-7, with TRBD1 matching 7 bases. Unmatched junction bases numbered 7, after V lost 5 bases and J lost 0 bases. The CDR3 loop spans 15 amino acids. Germline loops: CDR1 MNHEY, CDR2 SVGAGI. The CDR3 region is CASSKGQPSSYEQYF. The CDR3 nucleotides read TGTGCCAGCAGTAAGGGACAGCCTAGCTCCTACGAGCAGTACTTC.

In its sample, this clone was seen once. The V call is TRBV19, the J call TRBJ2-7; TRBD2 matches at 8 bases. The CDR3 length is 15 residues. The V gene end was trimmed by 6 bases and the J gene end by 2 bases; junction bases not matched to a gene: 9. Germline V gene lookup returns CDR1 LNHDA and CDR2 SQIVND (reference sequence). Here the CDR3 DNA reads TGTGCCAGTAGATCACCGGGACTAGTTGCCTACGAGCAGTACTTC. Protein: CASRSPGLVAYEQYF.

The chain uses TRBV18 and TRBJ1-5; possible D gene TRBD1, 6 bases. Trimming removed 2 bases from V and 4 bases from J, with 12 bases in between. Germline values: CDR1 KGHSH, CDR2 LQKENI. CDR3 length equals 15 residues. The CDR3 is CASSPSEQGNQPQHF. As DNA, the CDR3 is TGTGCCAGCTCACCATCGGAACAGGGTAATCAGCCCCAGCATTTT.

The chain carries TRBV7-2 and TRBJ2-1; D unclear. The V and J ends lost 6 bases and 13 bases respectively, with 22 bases between them. CDR1 is SGHTA and CDR2 is FQGNSA in the germline V gene. This CDR3 has 14 amino acids. CDR3 in amino acids: CASSPGPQKGIQFF. CDR3 sequence (DNA): TGTGCCAGCAGTCCGGGCCCCCAGAAAGGGATTCAGTTCTTC.